This T cell receptor (beta chain) was recorded in a study of blood T cell repertoires in COVID-19. Across the study: The United States, Italy and Spain were the sources of the acute and convalescent COVID-19 samples. T cells, B-cell-depleted T cells, or PBMCs provided the cDNA or gDNA that served as material.

CDR1 is MNHEY, CDR2 SMNVEV, per germline (reference sequence). The CDR3 loop spans 15 amino acids. V lost 3 bases, J lost 4 bases, and 8 bases stayed unmatched. Original data processing: Scientists estimated how many nucleated cells there were by amplifying reference gene primers. Measured with immunoSEQ multiplex PCR; TCRdb has only the in-frame clones, and not every one. The V and J calls and the clone size are those of that table, but D and trimming were determined from the DNA. The repertoire holds 100,000 to 150,000 clones, with 70% to 80% as singletons. Sequenced material: peripheral blood. This clonotype was sampled from a human donor in a cohort sampled during active COVID-19. V is TRBV27 and J is TRBJ1-1; 7 positions agree with TRBD1. The CDR3 is CASSFSRGTSTEAFF. The CDR3 DNA sequence: TGTGCCAGCAGTTTTTCCAGGGGGACGAGCACTGAAGCTTTCTTT.